The present TCR beta chain was sequenced within a study of metastatic and nonmetastatic thyroid tumors. Study-wide results and caveats: It was reported that TCR beta diversity was significantly higher in malignant thyroid tumors than benign nodules, in blood and tumor.

This clone was recorded many times. What it binds is unknown. The V gene lost 3 bases and the J gene lost 2 bases, with 15 bases spanning the gap. Per the germline V gene, CDR1 is MNHEY and CDR2 is SMNVEV (reference sequence). The CDR3 consists of 16 residues. No patient had received any treatment before thyroid surgery. MiXCR was used by TCRdb to re-call the PCR reads. The table shows approximately 24,000 clones, with under 30% occurring only once. This receptor was identified in a male donor with papillary thyroid cancer or a benign thyroid nodule (not recorded which). Some clones in this sample may be carry-over from other donors' samples. The V gene is TRBV27, the J gene TRBJ2-3; D not resolved. Sequencing was performed on blood. For the CDR3, the DNA is TGTGCCAGCAGTTTCAAATCCACCCGATTCACAGATACGCAGTATTTT. Protein sequence: CASSFKSTRFTDTQYF.